This T cell receptor beta chain came from a study of T cell responses to AZD1222 COVID-19 vaccine. Comment on this clone: What it recognizes is unknown.

Germline values: CDR1 SGHRS, CDR2 YFSETQ. The CDR3 is 16 amino acids. The J segment lost 1 base and the V segment lost 4 bases, leaving 4 bases of the junction unmatched. Produced via immunoSEQ multiplex PCR; TCRdb's table is partial and in-frame only. The profile shows about 190,000 clones, approximately 92% of them singletons. Study results and caveats: Mapped onto spike, vaccine-associated CD4 TCRs spanned it and were dominant at 160-218 and 743-854. Reportedly, close to half of spike-specific TCRs are directed against unmutated variant regions. Donor demographics were predominantly white British with a female majority; clonal diversity may be underestimated. Repertoires were sampled only after the peak T cell response.

The chain carries TRBV5-1 and TRBJ2-2; 10 bases are a match to TRBD2. Source: peripheral blood, taken on day 0 of AZD1222 vaccination. The TCR comes from an adult in good health. The CDR3 region is CASSSSSGGNTGELFF. For the CDR3, the DNA is TGCGCCAGCAGCAGCTCTAGCGGGGGGAACACCGGGGAGCTGTTTTTT.